What follows are 24 T cell receptor beta chains derived from one specimen sequenced in a study of shared clonotypes between healthy human individuals. Assay: immunoSEQ multiplex PCR; the TCRdb copy retains only in-frame clones and omits some. The sample lists hundreds of thousands of clones, around 96% occurring once. Positively selected for CCR7, the CD45RO-negative cells used as naive CD8 cells excluded terminally differentiated effector memory CD45RA+ cells. Material for sequencing was naive CD8+ T cells sorted from blood. Receptors originate from a woman aged 25 to 39 in good health.

The chain joins TRBV30 to TRBJ1-6; TRBD1 matches at 9 bases. The junction had 1 base not matched to a gene; V was cut back by 0 bases and J by 4 bases. The CDR3 is 15 residues long. Germline CDR1 reads GTSNPN; CDR2 reads SVGIG (reference sequence). The CDR3 loop reads CAWSVGTGYNSPLHF. CDR3 coding DNA: TGTGCCTGGAGTGTCGGGACAGGGTATAATTCACCCCTCCACTTT. Together with reference TRBV30 and TRBJ1-6, the CDR3 gives the full variable domain: SQTIHQWPATLVQPVGSPLSLECTVEGTSNPNLYWYRQAAGRGLQLLFYSVGIGQISSEVPQNLSASRPQDRQFILSSKKLLLSDSGFYLCAWSVGTGYNSPLHFGNGTRLTVT.

The rearrangement links TRBV4-1 to TRBJ2-2; D ambiguous. This CDR3 region has 15 residues. Germline loops: CDR1 MGHRA, CDR2 YSYEKL. Trimming stripped 4 bases from V and 1 base from J, with 10 bases between. The DNA of the CDR3 is TGCGCCAGCAGCCTCCGGCCCCGGAACACCGGGGAGCTGTTTTTT. This sequence encodes CASSLRPRNTGELFF.

The chain carries TRBV18 and TRBJ1-2, with no clear D. Trimming removed 2 bases from V and 3 bases from J, with 13 bases in between. CDR3 length: 15 amino acids. Germline CDR1 and CDR2: KGHSH and LQKENI. For the CDR3, the DNA is TGTGCCAGCTCACCATGGTACAGTCGCGACTATGGCTACACCTTC. Amino acids: CASSPWYSRDYGYTF. The full variable domain, rest sourced from reference TRBV18 and TRBJ1-2, is NAGVMQNPRHLVRRRGQEARLRCSPMKGHSHVYWYRQLPEEGLKFMVYLQKENIIDESGMPKERFSAEFPKEGPSILRIQQVVRGDSAAYFCASSPWYSRDYGYTFGSGTRLTVV.

On this clone itself: Other DNA sequences of this sample code for an identical CDR3. The chain joins TRBV2 to TRBJ2-6; D is uncertain. CDR1 and CDR2 (germline): SNHLY, FYNNEI. V lost 3 bases to trimming and J lost 0 bases, with 6 bases between them. The CDR3 runs to 15 residues. The CDR3 region has the DNA TGTGCCAGCAGTGATACGGACTCTGGGGCCAACGTCCTGACTTTC. As protein: CASSDTDSGANVLTF.

This clone was detected once. This chain joins TRBV7-9 and TRBJ2-2, with D possibly being TRBD1 or TRBD2 (6 bases each). The CDR3 runs to 13 residues. The V gene's germline CDR1 is SEHNR and CDR2 FQNEAQ (reference sequence). Trimming cost V 5 bases and J 5 bases, with 9 bases left between them. DNA for the CDR3: TGTGCCAGCAGCCAAGGGGGGACCGGGGAGCTGTTTTTT. It is translated as CASSQGGTGELFF. The full variable domain, its missing parts supplied by reference TRBV7-9 and TRBJ2-2, is DTGVSQNPRHKITKRGQNVTFRCDPISEHNRLYWYRQTLGQGPEFLTYFQNEAQLEKSRLLSDRFSAERPKGSFSTLEIQRTEQGDSAMYLCASSQGGTGELFFGEGSRLTVL.

The rearrangement uses TRBV7-8 and TRBJ1-2; 8 nucleotides match TRBD1. V lost 1 base to trimming and J lost 0 bases; unmatched junction nucleotides: 7. Germline V CDR1 and CDR2: SGHVS, FQNEAQ. This CDR3 comprises 17 residues. This CDR3 is CASSLGTGKLANYGYTF. The CDR3 DNA reads TGTGCCAGCAGCTTAGGGACAGGGAAATTAGCTAACTATGGCTACACCTTC.

This chain uses TRBV27 with TRBJ2-7; no firm D call. Trimming pared 6 bases from V and 3 bases from J, leaving 12 bases between. Germline V gene lookup returns CDR1 MNHEY and CDR2 SMNVEV (reference sequence). There are 13 residues in the CDR3. The CDR3 nucleotides are TGTGCCAGCAGACAACCAAACAGCTACGAGCAGTACTTC. Protein: CASRQPNSYEQYF.

The rearrangement uses TRBV28 and TRBJ2-2; tentatively, D is TRBD1 or TRBD2 (5 bases each). This CDR3 has 16 amino acids. Looked up from germline, CDR1 is MDHEN and CDR2 is SYDVKM. V dropped 5 bases and J dropped 6 bases, with 19 bases sitting between them. CDR3 region: CASSHSRGPGAGELFF. For the CDR3, the DNA is TGTGCCAGCAGTCACTCCCGGGGCCCCGGCGCCGGGGAGCTGTTTTTT. The complete variable domain, with remaining parts taken from reference TRBV28 and TRBJ2-2, reads DVKVTQSSRYLVKRTGEKVFLECVQDMDHENMFWYRQDPGLGLRLIYFSYDVKMKEKGDIPEGYSVSREKKERFSLILESASTNQTSMYLCASSHSRGPGAGELFFGEGSRLTVL.

J is TRBJ2-5 and V is TRBV9; D not certain. Near its end, the DNA agrees better with TRBJ2-7, so the J call may be wrong. Germline CDR1 and CDR2: SGDLS and YYNGEE. This CDR3 has 13 amino acids. CDR3 bases: TGTGCCAGCAGCGGCGGCCCCTTTGGCGAGCAGTACTTC. Protein: CASSGGPFGEQYF.

The chain joins TRBV7-9 to TRBJ2-7; tentative D call: TRBD2 (5 bases). The germline V gene has CDR1 SEHNR and CDR2 FQNEAQ (reference sequence). The CDR3 has 16 residues. Trimming removed 1 base from V and 0 bases from J, with 13 bases in between. The CDR3 DNA follows: TGTGCCAGCAGCTTAGAAGACGGACTCTACTCCTACGAGCAGTACTTC. As protein: CASSLEDGLYSYEQYF. Using reference TRBV7-9 and TRBJ2-7 for the parts outside the CDR3, the full variable domain is DTGVSQNPRHKITKRGQNVTFRCDPISEHNRLYWYRQTLGQGPEFLTYFQNEAQLEKSRLLSDRFSAERPKGSFSTLEIQRTEQGDSAMYLCASSLEDGLYSYEQYFGPGTRLTVT.

The V and J genes are TRBV18 and TRBJ2-1; 12 nucleotides match TRBD1. Per germline, CDR1 KGHSH and CDR2 LQKENI. This CDR3 spans 16 amino acids. Trimming at V came to 6 bases and at J to 8 bases, leaving 11 bases not matched to a gene. CDR3 DNA sequence: TGTGCCAGCTCCCCTCCCGGGACAGGGGGCGCAGATGAGCAGTTCTTC. It is translated as CASSPPGTGGADEQFF.

As concerns this clone: This sample includes further DNA sequences coding for the same CDR3. The gene calls are TRBV10-2 and TRBJ2-7, with 11 bases aligning to TRBD1. J lost 4 bases, V lost 4 bases, and 3 bases had no gene match. The length of the CDR3 is 14 residues. CDR1 WSHSY and CDR2 SAAADI come from the germline V gene. The CDR3 region has the DNA TGCGCCAGCAGTGGGACAGGGGGCCCGTACGAGCAGTACTTC. Translation: CASSGTGGPYEQYF.

The V and J genes are TRBV2 and TRBJ1-2; D is undetermined. V was trimmed by 2 bases and J by 14 bases, leaving 9 bases between them. Germline values: CDR1 SNHLY, CDR2 FYNNEI. The CDR3 spans 10 residues. The CDR3 reads CASSEWSSTF. Written as DNA, the CDR3 is TGTGCCAGCAGTGAATGGTCCTCGACCTTC.

This chain connects TRBV28 to TRBJ2-5, with TRBD2 matching 12 bases. This CDR3 is built from 18 residues. In germline, CDR1 is MDHEN, CDR2 SYDVKM. V shed 3 bases and J 5 bases; nucleotides not matched to a gene: 13. The CDR3 here is CASSLPTSGSRSWETQYF. The CDR3 DNA follows: TGTGCCAGCAGTTTGCCGACTAGCGGGAGCCGTTCGTGGGAGACCCAGTACTTC.

V and J are TRBV28 and TRBJ2-1, with D tentatively TRBD2 (5 bases). CDR3 length: 12 residues. Trimming pared 8 bases from V and 6 bases from J, leaving 11 bases between. CDR1 is MDHEN and CDR2 is SYDVKM in the germline V gene. CDR3: CASQPGSNEQFF. CDR3 coding DNA: TGTGCCAGCCAACCGGGAAGCAATGAGCAGTTCTTC.

The chain couples TRBV2 to TRBJ2-5; D is perhaps TRBD2 (6 bases). The J call is uncertain, as TRBJ2-7 better fits the DNA end. CDR3 size: 15 residues. In germline, CDR1 is SNHLY, CDR2 FYNNEI. Written as DNA, the CDR3 is TGTGCCAGCAGCCCCTGGGGGGATAAAGTAGACGAGCAGTACTTC. This gives the protein CASSPWGDKVDEQYF.

V is TRBV27 and J is TRBJ2-5, with D perhaps TRBD1 (5 bases). From germline, CDR1 is MNHEY and CDR2 SMNVEV (reference sequence). There are 13 residues in the CDR3. Trimming pared 4 bases from V and 3 bases from J, leaving 9 bases between. CDR3 in amino acids: CASSYDREETQYF. In nucleotides, the CDR3 is TGTGCCAGCAGTTATGACAGAGAAGAGACCCAGTACTTC.

The chain combines TRBV27 with TRBJ1-1; unclear D gene. The CDR3 spans 12 residues. Germline CDR1 and CDR2: MNHEY and SMNVEV (reference sequence). Trimming pared 4 bases from V and 5 bases from J, leaving 8 bases between. As DNA, the CDR3 is TGTGCCAGCAGTTCCTATGGGACTGAAGCTTTCTTT. The encoded protein is CASSSYGTEAFF.

The chain employs TRBV7-8 and TRBJ1-1, with 8 bases matching TRBD1. The CDR3 loop spans 15 amino acids. The ends lost 1 base at V and 5 bases at J; junction bases unmatched: 6. Per the germline V gene, CDR1 is SGHVS and CDR2 is FQNEAQ. The CDR3 DNA reads as TGTGCCAGCAGCTTAGGGACAGGGACCGGGACTGAAGCTTTCTTT. It specifies CASSLGTGTGTEAFF.

This rearrangement joins TRBV7-2 to TRBJ2-3; D not resolved. CDR3 size: 15 residues. V was clipped by 2 bases and J by 4 bases, with 13 bases between them. The V gene's germline CDR1 is SGHTA and CDR2 FQGNSA. CDR3 DNA: TGTGCCAGCAGCTTATACGACTCGGTGCCAGATACGCAGTATTTT. As protein: CASSLYDSVPDTQYF.

The V gene is TRBV6-5, the J gene TRBJ1-4; tentatively, D is TRBD1 (6 bases). Germline V CDR1 and CDR2: MNHEY, SVGAGI. The CDR3 totals 15 residues. The V and J ends lost 6 bases and 7 bases respectively, with 18 bases between them. CDR3 sequence (DNA): TGTGCCAGCAGGGGTACGGGGGCCTACGGTGAAAAACTGTTTTTT. This sequence encodes CASRGTGAYGEKLFF.

The rearrangement joins TRBV4-1 to TRBJ1-1; D is unresolved. The CDR3 is 13 amino acids. V lost 5 bases, J lost 0 bases, and 7 bases lay in between. Germline assignment: CDR1 MGHRA and CDR2 YSYEKL. This CDR3 reads CASSYSVNTEAFF. The CDR3, as DNA: TGCGCCAGCAGCTATTCCGTGAACACTGAAGCTTTCTTT.

The chain recombines TRBV13 with TRBJ2-1; the D is unclear. V was cut by 0 bases and J by 0 bases, with 6 bases left in between. Germline V gives CDR1 PRHDT, CDR2 FYEKMQ (reference sequence). The CDR3 has 15 residues. CDR3 DNA: TGTGCCAGCAGCTTAGGGGTAAGCTCCTACAATGAGCAGTTCTTC. This encodes CASSLGVSSYNEQFF.

This clone appeared a single time. At one end, the junction sequence differs from germline, possibly due to a read error. The genes are TRBV7-7 and TRBJ1-2; unclear D gene. CDR3 length: 13 amino acids. Germline loops: CDR1 SSHAT, CDR2 FNYEAQ (reference sequence). The chain's CDR3 is CASSQSQSNGYTF. The DNA for the CDR3 is TGCGCCAGCAGCCAATCCCAGTCAAATGGCTACACCTTC.